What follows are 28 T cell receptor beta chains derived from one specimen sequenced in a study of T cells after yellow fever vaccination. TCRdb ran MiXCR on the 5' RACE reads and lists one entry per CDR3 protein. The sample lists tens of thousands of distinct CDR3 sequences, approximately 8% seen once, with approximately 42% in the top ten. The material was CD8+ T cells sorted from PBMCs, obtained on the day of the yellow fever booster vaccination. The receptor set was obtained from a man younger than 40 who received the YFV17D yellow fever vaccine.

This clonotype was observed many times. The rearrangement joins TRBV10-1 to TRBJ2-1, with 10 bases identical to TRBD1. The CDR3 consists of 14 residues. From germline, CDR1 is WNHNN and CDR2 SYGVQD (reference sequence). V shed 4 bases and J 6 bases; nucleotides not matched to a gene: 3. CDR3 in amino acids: CASSGQGAFNEQFF. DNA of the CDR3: TGCGCCAGCAGTGGACAGGGGGCCTTCAATGAGCAGTTCTTC.

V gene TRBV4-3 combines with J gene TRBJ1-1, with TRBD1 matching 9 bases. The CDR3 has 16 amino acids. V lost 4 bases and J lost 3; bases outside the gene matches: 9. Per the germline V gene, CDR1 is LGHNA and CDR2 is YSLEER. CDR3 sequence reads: CASSRITGGRDTEAFF. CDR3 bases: TGCGCCAGCAGCCGAATTACAGGGGGCAGGGACACTGAAGCTTTCTTT.

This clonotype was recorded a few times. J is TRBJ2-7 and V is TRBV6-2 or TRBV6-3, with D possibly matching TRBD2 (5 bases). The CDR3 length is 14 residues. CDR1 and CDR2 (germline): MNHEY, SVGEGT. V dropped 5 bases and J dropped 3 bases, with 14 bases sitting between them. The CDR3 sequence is CASSAVSGVYEQYF. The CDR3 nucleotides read TGTGCCAGCAGTGCCGTAAGCGGCGTCTACGAGCAGTACTTC.

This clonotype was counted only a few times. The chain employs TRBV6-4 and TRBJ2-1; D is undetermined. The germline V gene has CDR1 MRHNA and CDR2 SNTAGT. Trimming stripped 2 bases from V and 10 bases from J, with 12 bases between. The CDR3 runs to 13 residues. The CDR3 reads CASSDKDTREQFF. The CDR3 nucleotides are TGTGCCAGCAGTGACAAGGATACCCGAGAGCAGTTCTTC.

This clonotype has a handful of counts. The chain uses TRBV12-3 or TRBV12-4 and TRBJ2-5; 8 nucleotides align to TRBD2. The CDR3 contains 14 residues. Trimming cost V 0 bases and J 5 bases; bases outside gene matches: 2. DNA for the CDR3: TGTGCCAGCAGTTTAGCCGGGACTAGGGAGACCCAGTACTTC. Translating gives CASSLAGTRETQYF.

The DNA of the CDR3 is TGTGCCAGCACCCCCGGCAGGAAACCCTATGGCTACACCTTC. Encoded protein: CASTPGRKPYGYTF. The genes are TRBV21-1 and TRBJ1-2; the D call of TRBD1 is as the table states it, not checked on the DNA. TRBV21-1 is annotated as a pseudogene. This CDR3 has 14 residues.

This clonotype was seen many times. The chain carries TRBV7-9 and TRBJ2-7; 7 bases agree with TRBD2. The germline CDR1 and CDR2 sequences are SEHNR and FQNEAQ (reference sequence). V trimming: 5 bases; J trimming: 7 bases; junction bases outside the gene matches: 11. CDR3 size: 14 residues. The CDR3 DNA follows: TGTGCCAGCAGCCCGGGGGGAGGGCCGAGGGAGCAGTACTTC. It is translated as CASSPGGGPREQYF.

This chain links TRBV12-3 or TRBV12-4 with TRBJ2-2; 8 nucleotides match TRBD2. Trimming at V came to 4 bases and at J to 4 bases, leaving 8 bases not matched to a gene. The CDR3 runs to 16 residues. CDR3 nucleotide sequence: TGTGCCAGCAGTTCCCAGGGACTAGGCGCCACCGGGGAGCTGTTTTTT. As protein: CASSSQGLGATGELFF.

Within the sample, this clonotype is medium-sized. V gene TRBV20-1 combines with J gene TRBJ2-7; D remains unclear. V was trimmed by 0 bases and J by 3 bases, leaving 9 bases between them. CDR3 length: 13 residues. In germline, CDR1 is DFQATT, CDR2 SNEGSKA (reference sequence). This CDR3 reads CSARDRKDYEQYF. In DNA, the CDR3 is TGCAGTGCTAGAGATCGGAAGGACTACGAGCAGTACTTC.

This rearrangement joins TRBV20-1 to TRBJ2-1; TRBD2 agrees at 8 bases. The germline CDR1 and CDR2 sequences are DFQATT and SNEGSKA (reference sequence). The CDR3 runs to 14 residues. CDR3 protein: CSATSSSGLPEQFF. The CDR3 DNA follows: TGCAGCGCCACTTCCTCTAGCGGGCTTCCTGAGCAGTTCTTC.

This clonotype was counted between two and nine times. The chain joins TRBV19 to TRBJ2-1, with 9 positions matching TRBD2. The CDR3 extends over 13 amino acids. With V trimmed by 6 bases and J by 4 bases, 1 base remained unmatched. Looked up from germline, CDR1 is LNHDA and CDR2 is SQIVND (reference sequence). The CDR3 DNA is TGTGCCAGTAGCGCGGGAGGGTACAATGAGCAGTTCTTC. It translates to CASSAGGYNEQFF.

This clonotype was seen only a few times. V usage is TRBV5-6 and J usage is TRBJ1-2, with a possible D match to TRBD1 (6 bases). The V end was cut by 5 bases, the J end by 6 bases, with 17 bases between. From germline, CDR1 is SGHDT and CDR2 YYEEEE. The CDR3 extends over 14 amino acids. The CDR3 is CASRVVTGLHGYTF. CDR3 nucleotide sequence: TGTGCCAGCAGGGTCGTAACAGGGTTACATGGCTACACCTTC. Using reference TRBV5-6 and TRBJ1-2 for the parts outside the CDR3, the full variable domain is DAGVTQSPTHLIKTRGQQVTLRCSPKSGHDTVSWYQQALGQGPQFIFQYYEEEERQRGNFPDRFSGHQFPNYSSELNVNALLLGDSALYLCASRVVTGLHGYTFGSGTRLTVV.

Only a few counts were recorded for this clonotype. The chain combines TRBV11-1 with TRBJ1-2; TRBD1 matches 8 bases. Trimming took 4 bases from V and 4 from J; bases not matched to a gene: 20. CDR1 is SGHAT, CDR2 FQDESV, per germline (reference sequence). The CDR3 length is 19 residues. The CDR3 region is CASSSATGVTTYTPYGYTF. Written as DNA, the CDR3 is TGTGCCAGCAGCTCCGCGACAGGGGTTACTACGTACACCCCCTATGGCTACACCTTC. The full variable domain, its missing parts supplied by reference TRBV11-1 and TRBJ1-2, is EAEVAQSPRYKITEKSQAVAFWCDPISGHATLYWYRQILGQGPELLVQFQDESVVDDSQLPKDRFSAERLKGVDSTLKIQPAELGDSAMYLCASSSATGVTTYTPYGYTFGSGTRLTVV.

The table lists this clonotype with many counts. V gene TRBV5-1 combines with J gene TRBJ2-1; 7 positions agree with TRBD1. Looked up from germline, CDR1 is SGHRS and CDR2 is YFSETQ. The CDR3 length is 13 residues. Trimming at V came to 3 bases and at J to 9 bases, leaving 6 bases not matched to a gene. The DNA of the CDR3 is TGCGCCAGCAGCTACGACAGGGTCGGTGAGCAGTTCTTC. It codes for CASSYDRVGEQFF.

The CDR3 sequence is CASSSHRVPEAFF. The CDR3, as DNA: TGTGCCAGCAGCTCCCACAGGGTGCCTGAAGCTTTCTTT. The chain links TRBV7-8 to TRBJ1-1; D is perhaps TRBD1 (6 bases). Trimming removed 4 bases at V and 6 bases at J, with 12 bases between. Germline CDR1 SGHVS, CDR2 FQNEAQ. CDR3 size: 13 residues.

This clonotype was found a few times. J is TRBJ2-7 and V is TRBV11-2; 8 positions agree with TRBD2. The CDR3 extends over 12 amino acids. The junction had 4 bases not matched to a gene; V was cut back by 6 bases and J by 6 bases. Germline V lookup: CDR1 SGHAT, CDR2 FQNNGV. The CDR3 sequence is CASSSGRAEQYF. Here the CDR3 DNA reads TGTGCCAGCAGTTCCGGGAGGGCCGAGCAGTACTTC.

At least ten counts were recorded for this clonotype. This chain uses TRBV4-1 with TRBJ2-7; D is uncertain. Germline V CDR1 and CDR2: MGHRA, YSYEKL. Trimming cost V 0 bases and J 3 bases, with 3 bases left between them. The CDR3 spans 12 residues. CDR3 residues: CASSQDYYEQYF. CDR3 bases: TGCGCCAGCAGCCAAGATTACTACGAGCAGTACTTC.

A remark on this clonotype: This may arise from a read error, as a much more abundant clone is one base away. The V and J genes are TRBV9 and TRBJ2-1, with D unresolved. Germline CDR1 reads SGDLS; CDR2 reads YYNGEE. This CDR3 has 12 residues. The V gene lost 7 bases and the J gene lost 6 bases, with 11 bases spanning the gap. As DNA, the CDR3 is TGTGCCAGCTCCGCCTTAGTCAATGAGCAGTTCTTC. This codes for CASSALVNEQFF.

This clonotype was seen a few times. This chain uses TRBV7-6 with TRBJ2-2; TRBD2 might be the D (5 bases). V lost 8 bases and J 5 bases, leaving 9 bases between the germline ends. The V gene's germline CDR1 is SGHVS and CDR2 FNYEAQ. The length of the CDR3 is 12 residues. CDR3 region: CASCPGTGELFF. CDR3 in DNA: TGTGCCAGCTGCCCGGGGACCGGGGAGCTGTTTTTT. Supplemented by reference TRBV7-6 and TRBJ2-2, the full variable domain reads GAGVSQSPRYKVTKRGQDVALRCDPISGHVSLYWYRQALGQGPEFLTYFNYEAQQDKSGLPNDRFSAERPEGSISTLTIQRTEQRDSAMYRCASCPGTGELFFGEGSRLTVL.

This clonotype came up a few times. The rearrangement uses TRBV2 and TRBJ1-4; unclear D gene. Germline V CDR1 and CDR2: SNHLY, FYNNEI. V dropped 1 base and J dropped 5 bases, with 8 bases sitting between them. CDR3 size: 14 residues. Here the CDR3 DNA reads TGTGCCAGCAGTGAAGGATATTTAAATGAAAAACTGTTTTTT. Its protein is CASSEGYLNEKLFF.

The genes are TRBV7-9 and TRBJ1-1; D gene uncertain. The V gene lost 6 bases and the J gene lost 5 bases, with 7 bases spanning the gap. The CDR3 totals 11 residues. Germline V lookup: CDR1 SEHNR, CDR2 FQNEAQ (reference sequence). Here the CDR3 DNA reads TGTGCCAGCAGGGGGTTGACTGAAGCTTTCTTT. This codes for CASRGLTEAFF.

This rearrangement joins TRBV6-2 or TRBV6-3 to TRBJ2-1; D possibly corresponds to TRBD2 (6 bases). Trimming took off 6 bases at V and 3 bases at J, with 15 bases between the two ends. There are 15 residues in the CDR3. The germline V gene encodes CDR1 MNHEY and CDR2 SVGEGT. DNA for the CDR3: TGTGCCAGCAGCCTCATCGGGGAGGTCTACAATGAGCAGTTCTTC. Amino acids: CASSLIGEVYNEQFF.

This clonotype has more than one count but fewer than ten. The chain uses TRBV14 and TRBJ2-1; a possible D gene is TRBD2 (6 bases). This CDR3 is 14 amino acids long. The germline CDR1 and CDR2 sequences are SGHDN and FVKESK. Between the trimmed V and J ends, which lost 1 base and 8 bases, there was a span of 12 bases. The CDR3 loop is CASSQGLVVDEQFF. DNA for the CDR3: TGTGCCAGCAGCCAAGGACTAGTTGTAGATGAGCAGTTCTTC.

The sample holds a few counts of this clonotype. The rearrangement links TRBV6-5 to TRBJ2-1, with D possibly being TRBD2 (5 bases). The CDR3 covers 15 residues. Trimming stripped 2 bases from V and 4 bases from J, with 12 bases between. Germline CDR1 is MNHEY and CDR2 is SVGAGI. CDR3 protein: CASSYRSGLYNEQFF. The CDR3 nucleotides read TGTGCCAGCAGTTACAGGTCGGGATTGTACAATGAGCAGTTCTTC.

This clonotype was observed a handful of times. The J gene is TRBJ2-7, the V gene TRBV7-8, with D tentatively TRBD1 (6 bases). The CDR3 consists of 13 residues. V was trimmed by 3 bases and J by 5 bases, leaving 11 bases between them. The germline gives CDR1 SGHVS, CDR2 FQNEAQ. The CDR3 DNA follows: TGTGCCAGCAGCTTCCTTACAGGGAACGAGCAGTACTTC. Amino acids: CASSFLTGNEQYF. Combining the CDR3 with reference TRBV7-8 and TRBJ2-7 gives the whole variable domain GAGVSQSPRYKVAKRGQDVALRCDPISGHVSLFWYQQALGQGPEFLTYFQNEAQLDKSGLPSDRFFAERPEGSVSTLKIQRTQQEDSAVYLCASSFLTGNEQYFGPGTRLTVT.

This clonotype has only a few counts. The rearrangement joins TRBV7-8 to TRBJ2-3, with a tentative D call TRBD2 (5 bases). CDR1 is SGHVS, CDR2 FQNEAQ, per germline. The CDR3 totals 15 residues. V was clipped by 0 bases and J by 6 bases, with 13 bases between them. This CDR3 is CASSLARAGQDTQYF. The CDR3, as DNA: TGTGCCAGCAGCTTAGCCCGGGCGGGCCAGGATACGCAGTATTTT.

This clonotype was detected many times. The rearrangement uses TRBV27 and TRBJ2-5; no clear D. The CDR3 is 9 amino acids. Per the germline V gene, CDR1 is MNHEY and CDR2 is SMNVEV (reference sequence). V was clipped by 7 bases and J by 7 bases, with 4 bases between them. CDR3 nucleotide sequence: TGTGCCAGCAAAGGGACCCAGTACTTC. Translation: CASKGTQYF.

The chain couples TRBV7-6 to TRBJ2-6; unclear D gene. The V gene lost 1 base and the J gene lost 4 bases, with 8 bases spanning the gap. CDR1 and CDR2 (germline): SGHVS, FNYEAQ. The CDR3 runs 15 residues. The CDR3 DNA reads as TGTGCCAGCAGCTTAGGGCCTGGGGGGGCCAACGTCCTGACTTTC. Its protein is CASSLGPGGANVLTF.